Listed below are T cell receptor beta chains from one sample, sequenced in a study of cytomegalovirus exposure and HLA in healthy donors. Profiled with immunoSEQ multiplex PCR; TCRdb holds only in-frame clones, not every one. The sample holds approximately 110,000 clones, roughly 71% seen once. The sequencing input was PBMCs. Receptors originate from a man aged 40-55 years in good health and CMV-seropositive. The CDR3 runs from the conserved cysteine through the conserved F or W. Fields, in order: J gene, V gene, clone size, D gene, CDR3 DNA, CDR3 protein. A D gene is named only where the DNA matches it firmly. A row's size may be missing; if present it is once, few, many or a size class.

J: TRBJ1-3
V: TRBV29-1
size: -
D: -
DNA: TGCAGCGTTGGGCGCTCTGGAGACACCATATATTTT
CDR3: CSVGRSGDTIYF

J: TRBJ2-2
V: TRBV29-1
size: -
D: TRBD1
DNA: TGCAGCGTATGGGGTGGGACAGGGGGCCACACCGGGGAGCTGTTTTTT
CDR3: CSVWGGTGGHTGELFF

J: TRBJ1-4
V: TRBV9
size: -
D: TRBD1
DNA: TGTGCCAGCAGCGCGAACAACAGGGGCTCGGATGAAAAACTGTTTTTT
CDR3: CASSANNRGSDEKLFF

J: TRBJ2-4
V: TRBV5-6
size: -
D: TRBD2
DNA: TGTGCCAGCAGCTTAATCGCTAGCGGGGGGTACATTCAGTACTTC
CDR3: CASSLIASGGYIQYF

J: TRBJ1-2
V: TRBV5-6
size: -
D: -
DNA: TGTGCCAGCAGCACGCGGGGCTATGGCTACACCTTC
CDR3: CASSTRGYGYTF

J: TRBJ1-5
V: TRBV7-9
size: -
D: TRBD1
DNA: TGTGCCAGCAGCCCGCGACAGGGGAATCAGCCCCAGCATTTT
CDR3: CASSPRQGNQPQHF

J: TRBJ1-2
V: TRBV7-6
size: few
D: -
DNA: TGTGCCAGCAGCTCGGTCGGGGGAGGAGGCTACACCTTC
CDR3: CASSSVGGGGYTF

J: TRBJ2-7
V: TRBV30
size: -
D: TRBD2
DNA: TGTGACCATTGGAGGTTGGGGACTAGCGGGATAAGGGACCAAGGATACGAGCAGTACTTC
CDR3: CDHWRLGTSGIRDQGYEQYF

J: TRBJ1-2
V: TRBV12-5
size: -
D: TRBD1
DNA: TGTGCCAGACTTCAGGGGGCCTGGTATGGCTACACCTTC
CDR3: CARLQGAWYGYTF

J: TRBJ2-5
V: TRBV5-1
size: -
D: -
DNA: TGCGCCAGCAGCGGGCCCTCCGCCGGGGTGGAAGAGACCCAGTACTTC
CDR3: CASSGPSAGVEETQYF

J: TRBJ1-1
V: TRBV7-6
size: -
D: -
DNA: TGTGCCAGCAGCTTAGCGGAGGGGAACACTGAAGCTTTCTTT
CDR3: CASSLAEGNTEAFF

J: TRBJ1-2
V: TRBV14
size: -
D: -
DNA: TGTGCCAGCAGTCAAACACAGGGCTATGGCTACACCTTC
CDR3: CASSQTQGYGYTF

J: TRBJ2-4
V: TRBV30
size: few
D: TRBD2
DNA: TGTGCCTGGAGACTAGCGGGAGCCAAAAACATTCAGTACTTC
CDR3: CAWRLAGAKNIQYF

J: TRBJ1-4
V: TRBV10-3
size: -
D: -
DNA: TGTGCCATCAGTGAGTCGGGGGGAACTAATGAAAAACTGTTTTTT
CDR3: CAISESGGTNEKLFF

J: TRBJ2-7
V: TRBV6-6
size: few
D: TRBD2
DNA: TGTGCCAGCAACACTAGAGCGGGAGGAACGGCCGAGCAGTACTTC
CDR3: CASNTRAGGTAEQYF

J: TRBJ1-4
V: TRBV11-2
size: few
D: -
DNA: TGTGCCAGCAGCCCGCCACAGGGCTTCGGCGAAAAACTGTTTTTT
CDR3: CASSPPQGFGEKLFF

J: TRBJ2-7
V: TRBV7-9
size: -
D: -
DNA: TGTGCCAGCAGCTTAGATCAGAACCCCTACGAGCAGTACTTC
CDR3: CASSLDQNPYEQYF

J: TRBJ1-5
V: TRBV19
size: few
D: -
DNA: TGTGCCAGTCGGGGCAGGGGAAATCAGCCCCAGCATTTT
CDR3: CASRGRGNQPQHF

J: TRBJ1-1
V: TRBV5-8
size: -
D: TRBD1
DNA: TGTGCCAGCAGCTTGCGGTCAGGGGGCAATGATGGTGAAGCTTTCTTT
CDR3: CASSLRSGGNDGEAFF

J: TRBJ2-7
V: TRBV11-2
size: -
D: -
DNA: TGTGCCAGCAGCCCCGGCAGGGGATACGAATCCTACGAGCAGTACTTC
CDR3: CASSPGRGYESYEQYF

J: TRBJ2-7
V: TRBV30
size: -
D: -
DNA: TGTGCCTGGGAACAGGGAGGGTCCTACGAGCAGTACTTC
CDR3: CAWEQGGSYEQYF

J: TRBJ1-4
V: TRBV6-5
size: -
D: -
DNA: TGTGCCAGCAGTGTTCTTGGACAGAGAGAAAAACTGTTTTTT
CDR3: CASSVLGQREKLFF

J: TRBJ1-1
V: TRBV11-2
size: few
D: -
DNA: TGTGCCAGCAGCTTAGCGGCTGAAGCTTTCTTT
CDR3: CASSLAAEAFF

J: TRBJ1-5
V: TRBV9
size: -
D: -
DNA: TGTGCCAGCAGCCCTGCGGGATATAGCAATCAGCCCCAGCATTTT
CDR3: CASSPAGYSNQPQHF

J: TRBJ2-1
V: TRBV5-1
size: -
D: -
DNA: TGCGCCAGCAGCCTCCTAAAAACGATGGCACAGGAAGTCAATGAGCAGTTCTTC
CDR3: CASSLLKTMAQEVNEQFF

J: TRBJ2-1
V: TRBV20-1
size: -
D: TRBD2
DNA: TGCAGTGCTAACGCCGGGACTAATAAGTTCTTC
CDR3: CSANAGTNKFF

J: TRBJ1-1
V: TRBV29-1
size: few
D: -
DNA: TGCAGCGTTGTTGGCAGGGCGGGGAAAGCTTTCTTT
CDR3: CSVVGRAGKAFF

J: TRBJ1-5
V: TRBV2
size: -
D: TRBD1
DNA: TGTGCCAGCAGTCACAGGGGGCTCAGCAATCAGCCCCAGCATTTT
CDR3: CASSHRGLSNQPQHF

J: TRBJ1-4
V: TRBV30
size: -
D: -
DNA: TGTGCCTGGAGTGTACTTCGTGAAAAACTGTTTTTT
CDR3: CAWSVLREKLFF

J: TRBJ1-2
V: TRBV2
size: -
D: TRBD1
DNA: TGTGCCAGCAGCGGGGGACAGGGCAACTATGGCTACACCTTC
CDR3: CASSGGQGNYGYTF

J: TRBJ2-2
V: TRBV30
size: few
D: -
DNA: TGTGCCTGGAGGGGGGCGGGGAACACCGGGGAGCTGTTTTTT
CDR3: CAWRGAGNTGELFF

J: TRBJ2-1
V: TRBV27
size: few
D: TRBD2
DNA: TGTGCCAGCAGCGGGGGAGGGTACAATGAGCAGTTCTTC
CDR3: CASSGGGYNEQFF

J: TRBJ1-3
V: TRBV10-2
size: once
D: -
DNA: TGCGCCAGCACCTACTCTGGAAACACCATATATTTT
CDR3: CASTYSGNTIYF

J: TRBJ2-3
V: TRBV11-3
size: -
D: TRBD2
DNA: TGTGCCAGCAGCTTGGGACTAGCGGGACCAACGAAAGGCACAGATACGCAGTATTTT
CDR3: CASSLGLAGPTKGTDTQYF

J: TRBJ2-7
V: TRBV5-1
size: -
D: TRBD1
DNA: TGCGCCAGCGGCCCAGGGGGACCCGAGCAGTACTTC
CDR3: CASGPGGPEQYF

J: TRBJ2-1
V: TRBV4-3
size: -
D: TRBD2
DNA: TGCGCCAGCAGCCAAGATGAGCGGGAGATCGACAATGAGCAGTTCTTC
CDR3: CASSQDEREIDNEQFF

J: TRBJ1-5
V: TRBV6-1
size: -
D: -
DNA: TGTGCCAGCAGTGAAGTCACTTATAGCAATCAGCCCCAGCATTTT
CDR3: CASSEVTYSNQPQHF

J: TRBJ2-1
V: TRBV19
size: -
D: TRBD2
DNA: TGTGCCAGTACTCGACTAGCGGGTTCCTACAATGAGCAGTTCTTC
CDR3: CASTRLAGSYNEQFF

J: TRBJ2-3
V: TRBV7-9
size: -
D: TRBD1
DNA: TGTGCCAGCAGCGAACCGGGACAGGGCAGCACAGATACGCAGTATTTT
CDR3: CASSEPGQGSTDTQYF

J: TRBJ2-3
V: TRBV29-1
size: once
D: TRBD1
DNA: TGCAGCGCTGAACTACCGGGACAGCGTTTCTTTAGCACAGATACGCAGTATTTT
CDR3: CSAELPGQRFFSTDTQYF

J: TRBJ1-2
V: TRBV5-4
size: -
D: -
DNA: TGTGCCAGCAGCTTGGATAGCGGGGGAGGCTATGGCTACACCTTC
CDR3: CASSLDSGGGYGYTF

J: TRBJ2-3
V: TRBV29-1
size: -
D: -
DNA: TGCAGCGTTGATACCTACCAGGGAGATACGCAGTATTTT
CDR3: CSVDTYQGDTQYF

J: TRBJ2-7
V: TRBV5-4
size: -
D: -
DNA: TGTGCCAGCAGCTGGAGGGGTAGCGAGCAGTACTTC
CDR3: CASSWRGSEQYF

J: TRBJ2-5
V: TRBV7-8
size: -
D: TRBD2
DNA: TGTGCCAGCAGCTTTAGCACCGGACTAGCGGGAGGAGAGACCCAGTACTTC
CDR3: CASSFSTGLAGGETQYF

J: TRBJ2-1
V: TRBV5-1
size: few
D: TRBD1
DNA: TGCGCCAGCAGCCACCGGGACAGGGGTCATAATGAGCAGTTCTTC
CDR3: CASSHRDRGHNEQFF

J: TRBJ1-2
V: TRBV19
size: -
D: TRBD1
DNA: TGTGCCACGACCCAGGGGGGAAGTGGCTACACCTTC
CDR3: CATTQGGSGYTF

J: TRBJ2-1
V: TRBV7-8
size: -
D: -
DNA: TGTGCCAGCAGCTGGAGGGACCGCCGCAATGAGCAGTTCTTC
CDR3: CASSWRDRRNEQFF

J: TRBJ2-1
V: TRBV7-8
size: -
D: TRBD2
DNA: TGTGCCAGCAGCACGACCGGGACTAGCGGTTACAATGAGCAGTTCTTC
CDR3: CASSTTGTSGYNEQFF

J: TRBJ2-2
V: TRBV9
size: -
D: -
DNA: TGTGCCAGCAGTGATCAGGGGGGAAACGGGGAGCTGTTTTTT
CDR3: CASSDQGGNGELFF

J: TRBJ1-5
V: TRBV10-2
size: few
D: -
DNA: TGCGCCAGCAGTGAGGGGTGGGACTCTTATCAGCCCCAGCATTTT
CDR3: CASSEGWDSYQPQHF

J: TRBJ2-2
V: TRBV27
size: -
D: -
DNA: TGTGCCAGCAGTTTACCAGGGGCACCCTCCACCGGGGAGCTGTTTTTT
CDR3: CASSLPGAPSTGELFF

J: TRBJ2-2
V: TRBV5-6
size: -
D: TRBD2
DNA: TGTGCCAGCAGCCCGCGTGGTAGCGGGAGCAGTATAGACACCGGGGAGCTGTTTTTT
CDR3: CASSPRGSGSSIDTGELFF